This T cell receptor (beta chain) originates from a study of T-cell memory formation after mild COVID-19. TCRdb processed the 5' RACE reads anew with MiXCR; each CDR3 protein has one entry. Of roughly 47,000 distinct CDR3 sequences listed, about 7.3% are singletons. There are a few counts of this clonotype. Germline V lookup: CDR1 SGHTA, CDR2 FQGNSA. The CDR3 has 12 residues. Trimming left V 3 bases short and J 7 bases short, with 9 bases between. This clonotype originated in a man aged 18 to 30 who had mild COVID-19 (a few samples of this study predate the infection). Cell type and time point are not known. Input material: PBMCs or a T cell subset sorted from them (not recorded which). The V and J genes are TRBV7-2 and TRBJ1-2; D uncertain. The CDR3, as DNA: TGTGCCAGCAGCTTCCGGGGAGGTGGCTACACCTTC. Residues: CASSFRGGGYTF.